Below are 12 T cell receptor beta chains sequenced from a single sample in a study of identical twins. TCRdb reanalysed the 5' RACE reads using MiXCR and keeps one entry per CDR3 protein. The data contain about 260,000 distinct CDR3 sequences, about 7% of them singletons. The data were also submitted as part of a second study, on yellow fever vaccine responses in identical twins.

The source material was memory (CD45RO+) T cells sorted from blood. The receptors shown here come from a woman under 30 in good health.

The CDR3 DNA is TGTGCCAGCAGCCAAGATGTCCGGTTCTATGGCTACACCTTC. Its translation: CASSQDVRFYGYTF. The chain has TRBV3-1 and TRBJ1-2, with D hard to call. V lost 0 bases and J 4 bases, leaving 9 bases between the germline ends. CDR1 is LGHDT, CDR2 YNNKEL, per germline (reference sequence). CDR3 length equals 14 residues.

The rearrangement joins TRBV29-1 to TRBJ1-6; 9 bases map to TRBD1. This CDR3 has 13 amino acids. The junction had 6 bases not matched to a gene; V was cut back by 4 bases and J by 11 bases. Germline V gives CDR1 SQVTM, CDR2 ANQGSEA. CDR3 loop: CSVAPDRGAPLHF. Written as DNA, the CDR3 is TGCAGCGTTGCCCCGGACAGGGGCGCACCCCTCCACTTT. Together with reference TRBV29-1 and TRBJ1-6, the CDR3 gives the full variable domain: SAVISQKPSRDICQRGTSLTIQCQVDSQVTMMFWYRQQPGQSLTLIATANQGSEATYESGFVIDKFPISRPNLTFSTLTVSNMSPEDSSIYLCSVAPDRGAPLHFGNGTRLTVT.

The chain recombines TRBV29-1 with TRBJ2-7; tentative D call: TRBD2 (5 bases). The CDR3 runs 11 residues. V was cut by 6 bases and J by 6 bases, with 12 bases left in between. From germline, CDR1 is SQVTM and CDR2 ANQGSEA. DNA of the CDR3: TGCAGCGTATTTTCCGGGGTCGAGCAGTACGTC. This translates into CSVFSGVEQYV.

The genes are TRBV14 and TRBJ1-4, with D unresolved. This CDR3 comprises 13 residues. V lost 5 bases and J 11 bases, leaving 15 bases between the germline ends. The V gene's germline CDR1 is SGHDN and CDR2 FVKESK. CDR3 amino acids: CASSKAGVGKLFF. The CDR3 bases are TGTGCCAGCAGCAAAGCCGGGGTAGGGAAACTGTTTTTT. Variable domain in full (rest from reference TRBV14 and TRBJ1-4): EAGVTQFPSHSVIEKGQTVTLRCDPISGHDNLYWYRRVMGKEIKFLLHFVKESKQDESGMPNNRFLAERTGGTYSTLKVQPAELEDSGVYFCASSKAGVGKLFFGSGTQLSVL.

The chain carries TRBV24-1 and TRBJ2-5, with D possibly TRBD2 on 7 matching bases. V was pared by 3 bases and J by 5 bases, with 18 bases between. Germline CDR1 is KGHDR and CDR2 is SFDVKD. This CDR3 has 16 amino acids. As DNA, the CDR3 is TGTGCCACCAGTGATCCCCGCGGGGGCAGCTGGGAGACCCAGTACTTC. Its protein product is CATSDPRGGSWETQYF.

The J gene is TRBJ2-7, the V gene TRBV21-1; the table's D call, TRBD2, has no DNA check behind it. TRBV21-1 is flagged as a pseudogene. This CDR3 contains 14 residues. CDR3 DNA sequence: TGTGCCAGCAGCAACGGGGGAGGGGACTACGAGCAGTACGTC. This sequence encodes CASSNGGGDYEQYV.

This clonotype appeared a few times. The rearrangement joins TRBV6-4 to TRBJ2-3; D may be TRBD2 (6 bases). The CDR3 has 14 residues. Trimming took off 2 bases at V and 3 bases at J, with 9 bases between the two ends. CDR1 is MRHNA, CDR2 SNTAGT, per germline. The CDR3 DNA is TGTGCCAGCAGTGACCACCGGGAGACAGATACGCAGTATTTT. Protein: CASSDHRETDTQYF.

The V gene is TRBV29-1, the J gene TRBJ1-4, with TRBD1 as a possible D gene (5 bases). This CDR3 comprises 13 residues. V shed 3 bases and J shed 2 bases, with 7 bases lying between them. Per germline, CDR1 SQVTM and CDR2 ANQGSEA. CDR3 in amino acids: CSVDGGTNEKLFF. In nucleotides, the CDR3 is TGCAGCGTTGACGGGGGTACTAATGAAAAACTGTTTTTT.

V gene TRBV6-1 combines with J gene TRBJ1-1, with 7 bases that match TRBD1. Germline assignment: CDR1 MNHNS and CDR2 SASEGT. The CDR3 runs 15 residues. J gave up 1 base and V 4 bases, and 6 bases lay outside the gene matches. The CDR3 loop reads CASSGHGTANTEAFF. As DNA, the CDR3 is TGTGCCAGCAGTGGCCACGGGACAGCGAACACTGAAGCTTTCTTT.

The chain links TRBV18 to TRBJ2-3; D is undetermined. Germline loops: CDR1 KGHSH, CDR2 LQKENI. V was pared by 6 bases and J by 6 bases, with 10 bases between. This CDR3 contains 12 residues. CDR3 nucleotides: TGTGCCAGCTCCCGCACCTGGGATACGCAGTATTTT. It yields the protein CASSRTWDTQYF.

This clonotype showed up many times. This CDR3 is CASTLAENTGELFF. CDR3 sequence (DNA): TGTGCCAGCACCTTAGCGGAGAACACCGGGGAGCTGTTTTTT. The J gene is TRBJ2-2, the V gene TRBV12-3 or TRBV12-4, with a weak D call TRBD2 (6 bases). There are 14 residues in the CDR3. V shed 7 bases and J shed 1 base, with 10 bases lying between them.

This clonotype showed up just a few times. The rearrangement joins TRBV6-5 to TRBJ2-7; TRBD1 matches 7 bases. The V gene's germline CDR1 is MNHEY and CDR2 SVGAGI. Trimming took 1 base from V and 4 from J; bases not matched to a gene: 7. The CDR3 runs 15 residues. The CDR3 protein is CASSYFGKGAYEQYF. The CDR3 DNA reads TGTGCCAGCAGTTACTTTGGAAAGGGGGCTTACGAGCAGTACTTC.